Below are 29 T cell receptor beta chains sequenced from a single sample in a study of long-term antiretroviral therapy in people with HIV. An immunoSEQ assay, version v3.0, was performed at survey level. Data came from immunoSEQ multiplex PCR; TCRdb stores just in-frame clones and leaves some out. The sample includes over 40,000 clones, nearly 95% of them seen just once. The source was unsorted PBMCs, collected 3.7 years after starting antiretroviral therapy. The origin of the receptors is a woman aged 50 to 60 with HIV.

The chain is built from TRBV19 and TRBJ2-7, with D perhaps TRBD1 or TRBD2 (6 bases each). V dropped 4 bases and J dropped 6 bases, with 13 bases sitting between them. The germline CDR1 and CDR2 sequences are LNHDA and SQIVND (reference sequence). The CDR3 length is 13 residues. The CDR3 coding sequence is TGTGCCAGTAGTACCTCCGGGGGCGCCGAGCAGTACTTC. It specifies CASSTSGGAEQYF.

This chain connects TRBV5-4 to TRBJ2-7; perhaps TRBD2 as D (6 bases). The V end was cut by 0 bases, the J end by 2 bases, with 9 bases between. This CDR3 comprises 14 residues. Per germline, CDR1 SGHNT and CDR2 YYREEE (reference sequence). CDR3 in amino acids: CASSLGGVAYEQYF. The CDR3 region has the DNA TGTGCCAGCAGCTTGGGGGGGGTCGCCTACGAGCAGTACTTC.

The genes are TRBV6-6 and TRBJ1-3; 7 bases are shared with TRBD1. V lost 4 bases to trimming and J lost 2 bases; unmatched junction nucleotides: 5. CDR1 is MNHNY, CDR2 SVGAGI, per germline (reference sequence). The CDR3 extends over 15 amino acids. CDR3 nucleotide sequence: TGTGCCAGCAGTTGGCAGGGGGGACCTGGAAACACCATATATTTT. This encodes CASSWQGGPGNTIYF.

The CDR3 coding sequence is TGTGCCAGCACCCGGGACAGGGGGCGTGAAAAACTGTTTTTT. Translated: CASTRDRGREKLFF. The chain recombines TRBV6-5 with TRBJ1-4; 12 bases line up with TRBD1. The trim removed 7 bases at V and 7 bases at J, leaving 4 bases unmatched. The CDR3 is 14 residues long. CDR1 is MNHEY and CDR2 is SVGAGI in the germline V gene.

The chain recombines TRBV7-3 with TRBJ1-2; TRBD1 aligns across 8 bases. Unmatched junction bases numbered 3, after V lost 6 bases and J lost 3 bases. Per the germline V gene, CDR1 is SGHTA and CDR2 is FQGTGA. The CDR3 is 13 amino acids. CDR3 nucleotides: TGTGCCAGCAGTTCACAGGGGGACTATGGCTACACCTTC. Encoded protein: CASSSQGDYGYTF.

The chain is built from TRBV5-8 and TRBJ1-2; 8 positions agree with TRBD1. Germline lookup yields CDR1 SGHTS and CDR2 YDEGEE. J was trimmed by 3 bases and V by 4 bases; bases with no gene match: 5. The CDR3 extends over 14 amino acids. This chain's CDR3 is CASSRDRPHYGYTF. CDR3 coding DNA: TGTGCCAGCAGCCGGGACAGGCCCCACTATGGCTACACCTTC. Complete variable domain (other parts from reference TRBV5-8 and TRBJ1-2): EAGVTQSPTHLIKTRGQQATLRCSPISGHTSVYWYQQALGLGLQFLLWYDEGEERNRGNFPPRFSGRQFPNYSSELNVNALELEDSALYLCASSRDRPHYGYTFGSGTRLTVV.

In the case of this clone: The sample holds other DNA sequences that translate to the same CDR3. The J gene is TRBJ1-5, the V gene TRBV4-1; D may be TRBD1 (6 bases). In germline, CDR1 is MGHRA, CDR2 YSYEKL. This CDR3 has 15 amino acids. Trimming took off 1 base at V and 10 bases at J, with 17 bases between the two ends. As DNA, the CDR3 is TGCGCCAGCAGCCAAGGCAGGGGTATAGGTCAACCCCAGCATTTT. This gives the protein CASSQGRGIGQPQHF.

The chain employs TRBV9 and TRBJ2-2, with 8 bases fitting TRBD2. Germline loops: CDR1 SGDLS, CDR2 YYNGEE. J lost 5 bases, V lost 1 base, and 7 bases had no gene match. The CDR3 length is 16 residues. The CDR3 bases are TGTGCCAGCAGCGTACGTCACGGGGGGGGGACCGGGGAGCTGTTTTTT. It is translated as CASSVRHGGGTGELFF.

This sequence joins TRBV7-2 and TRBJ2-1, with 10 bases that match TRBD2. Germline assignment: CDR1 SGHTA and CDR2 FQGNSA. Trimming took 4 bases from V and 0 from J; bases not matched to a gene: 0. The CDR3 is 15 amino acids. CDR3 region: CASSSSGGSYNEQFF. CDR3 nucleotides: TGTGCCAGCAGCTCTAGCGGGGGCTCCTACAATGAGCAGTTCTTC.

The J gene is TRBJ1-5, the V gene TRBV27; 7 bases map to TRBD1. Germline V CDR1 and CDR2: MNHEY, SMNVEV (reference sequence). The CDR3 sequence is 13 residues long. Trimming at V came to 2 bases and at J to 5 bases, leaving 0 bases not matched to a gene. In DNA, the CDR3 is TGTGCCAGCAGTTTAACAGGGGATCAGCCCCAGCATTTT. Its protein is CASSLTGDQPQHF.

The V call is TRBV5-6, the J call TRBJ2-1; D may be TRBD1 (6 bases). V gave up 4 bases and J gave up 8 bases, with 13 bases separating them. Germline V gene data show CDR1 as SGHDT and CDR2 as YYEEEE. CDR3 length: 13 residues. In DNA form, the CDR3 reads TGTGCCAGCAGCGGAATACAGGGCGATGAGCAGTTCTTC. The encoded protein is CASSGIQGDEQFF.

This chain uses TRBV9 with TRBJ2-1; 9 bases match TRBD2. CDR3 size: 16 residues. The J segment lost 4 bases and the V segment lost 2 bases, leaving 7 bases of the junction unmatched. The germline gives CDR1 SGDLS, CDR2 YYNGEE. The DNA of the CDR3 is TGTGCCAGCAGCGTGCGGGGGGGAACAACTTACAATGAGCAGTTCTTC. Translating it yields CASSVRGGTTYNEQFF.

The genes are TRBV6-5 and TRBJ1-5; possibly TRBD1 for D (6 bases). The CDR3 runs 14 residues. Germline-derived CDR1 and CDR2 are MNHEY and SVGAGI. V lost 5 bases, J lost 5 bases, and 13 bases lay in between. As DNA, the CDR3 is TGTGCCAGCAGTCCGGCCAGGGGCCATCAGCCCCAGCATTTT. Its translation: CASSPARGHQPQHF.

A remark on this clone: The same CDR3 also results from other DNA sequences found in this sample. The chain joins TRBV7-6 to TRBJ2-7; 9 bases are shared with TRBD1. The CDR3 loop spans 14 amino acids. The junction had 5 bases not matched to a gene; V was cut back by 3 bases and J by 5 bases. Per germline, CDR1 SGHVS and CDR2 FNYEAQ. CDR3 in amino acids: CASSFTGQGHEQYF. For the CDR3, the DNA is TGTGCCAGCAGCTTTACGGGACAGGGACACGAGCAGTACTTC.

The V and J genes are TRBV5-4 and TRBJ1-4; the match to TRBD1 covers 10 bases. Unmatched junction bases numbered 7, after V lost 5 bases and J lost 0 bases. Germline CDR1 reads SGHNT; CDR2 reads YYREEE (reference sequence). CDR3 length equals 17 residues. For the CDR3, the DNA is TGTGCCAGCAGTCCCGGGACAGGGGCCGCAACTAATGAAAAACTGTTTTTT. It codes for CASSPGTGAATNEKLFF.

The J gene is TRBJ2-7, the V gene TRBV7-3, with 9 bases identical to TRBD1. The germline V gene encodes CDR1 SGHTA and CDR2 FQGTGA. V trimming: 4 bases; J trimming: 2 bases; junction bases outside the gene matches: 12. The CDR3 is 17 amino acids. CDR3: CASSSKIRDRETYEQYF. CDR3 in DNA: TGTGCCAGCAGCTCAAAAATCCGGGACAGGGAAACCTACGAGCAGTACTTC.

V usage is TRBV7-9 and J usage is TRBJ1-1; D call uncertain. Germline CDR1 reads SEHNR; CDR2 reads FQNEAQ (reference sequence). Between the trimmed V and J ends, which lost 2 bases and 0 bases, there was a span of 7 bases. This CDR3 contains 14 residues. CDR3 DNA sequence: TGTGCCAGCAGCTTATCAAGCATGAACACTGAAGCTTTCTTT. Translation: CASSLSSMNTEAFF.

The chain combines TRBV14 with TRBJ2-3, with TRBD1 identical over 10 bases. CDR3 size: 15 residues. Trimming removed 4 bases from V and 4 bases from J; junction bases left unmatched: 5. The germline CDR1 and CDR2 sequences are SGHDN and FVKESK. The CDR3 sequence: CASSPDRGRADTQYF. In DNA form, the CDR3 reads TGTGCCAGCAGCCCTGACAGGGGGCGGGCAGATACGCAGTATTTT.

The chain recombines TRBV29-1 with TRBJ2-1; 14 positions agree with TRBD2. The CDR3 loop spans 17 amino acids. With 4 bases clipped from V and 5 bases from J, the junction kept 10 bases outside the gene matches. CDR1 SQVTM and CDR2 ANQGSEA come from the germline V gene. The CDR3 DNA reads TGCAGCGTTGCGGTGACTAGCGGGGGGGTACTGGACAATGAGCAGTTCTTC. Residues: CSVAVTSGGVLDNEQFF.

The chain has TRBV2 and TRBJ2-3, with 12 bases fitting TRBD2. Losses at the gene ends were 4 bases for V and 0 bases for J; bases not matched to a gene: 5. The CDR3 sequence is 17 residues long. The germline V gene has CDR1 SNHLY and CDR2 FYNNEI. The CDR3 nucleotides are TGTGCCAGCAGTGTGTCGACTAGCGGGGGTAGCACAGATACGCAGTATTTT. Translation gives CASSVSTSGGSTDTQYF.

CDR3 bases: TGTGCCAGCGTTTCCGGGACGGCCTACACCGGGGAGCTGTTTTTT. This gives the protein CASVSGTAYTGELFF. The chain uses TRBV11-2 and TRBJ2-2; D tentatively fits TRBD1 or TRBD2 (5 bases each). The CDR3 extends over 15 amino acids. V was cut by 8 bases and J by 3 bases, with 16 bases left in between. Looked up from germline, CDR1 is SGHAT and CDR2 is FQNNGV.

This clone was detected once. The rearrangement uses TRBV27 and TRBJ2-3; 16 nucleotides agree with TRBD2. Germline V CDR1 and CDR2: MNHEY, SMNVEV (reference sequence). This CDR3 has 17 amino acids. J was trimmed by 1 base and V by 5 bases; bases with no gene match: 3. In DNA form, the CDR3 reads TGTGCCAGCAGTGGGACTAGCGGGGGGGACCGCACAGATACGCAGTATTTT. Its protein is CASSGTSGGDRTDTQYF.

This chain connects TRBV6-5 to TRBJ2-4; D is perhaps TRBD2 (5 bases). The germline CDR1 and CDR2 sequences are MNHEY and SVGAGI. V lost 2 bases to trimming and J lost 0 bases, with 11 bases between them. The CDR3 has 16 amino acids. In DNA form, the CDR3 reads TGTGCCAGCAGTTACCTGGGGAGCCTAGCCAAAAACATTCAGTACTTC. Translating it yields CASSYLGSLAKNIQYF.

The rearrangement uses TRBV5-4 and TRBJ1-2; D unresolved. V dropped 0 bases and J dropped 7 bases, with 13 bases sitting between them. The CDR3 runs 14 residues. The V gene's germline CDR1 is SGHNT and CDR2 YYREEE (reference sequence). CDR3 sequence: CASSLAMAPGGYTF. CDR3 nucleotide sequence: TGTGCCAGCAGCTTGGCGATGGCCCCTGGTGGCTACACCTTC.

This clone was detected once. This chain joins TRBV2 and TRBJ1-3; D call uncertain. Trimming pared 8 bases from V and 1 base from J, leaving 12 bases between. The CDR3 contains 14 residues. Germline values: CDR1 SNHLY, CDR2 FYNNEI. DNA for the CDR3: TGTGCCAGCCGAGGGCTGGAATCTGGAAACACCATATATTTT. It translates to CASRGLESGNTIYF.

The V call is TRBV7-2, the J call TRBJ2-2; possible D gene TRBD2, 6 bases. CDR3 length equals 14 residues. V shed 5 bases and J shed 3 bases, with 10 bases lying between them. Germline V gives CDR1 SGHTA, CDR2 FQGNSA. The chain's CDR3 is CASSAGRYTGELFF. DNA of the CDR3: TGTGCCAGCAGCGCGGGACGGTACACCGGGGAGCTGTTTTTT.

V is TRBV5-1 and J is TRBJ1-1; D gene ambiguous. Germline CDR1 SGHRS, CDR2 YFSETQ. The V gene lost 3 bases and the J gene lost 1 base, with 7 bases spanning the gap. There are 13 residues in the CDR3. The CDR3 DNA reads TGCGCCAGCAGCTCCGTCGAGAACACTGAAGCTTTCTTT. As protein: CASSSVENTEAFF.

The gene calls are TRBV2 and TRBJ2-7; tentatively, D is TRBD2 (6 bases). Germline V gives CDR1 SNHLY, CDR2 FYNNEI. This CDR3 has 14 residues. V lost 6 bases and J lost 4, with 16 bases in between. The CDR3 here is CASSLRTIVYEQYF. As DNA, the CDR3 is TGTGCCAGCAGCTTGAGGACTATCGTATACGAGCAGTACTTC.

The chain links TRBV20-1 to TRBJ1-1; D gene unclear. The germline V gene has CDR1 DFQATT and CDR2 SNEGSKA (reference sequence). Trimming pared 8 bases from V and 4 bases from J, leaving 11 bases between. The CDR3 sequence is 11 residues long. As DNA, the CDR3 is TGCAGTACATATCGGGGCACTGAAGCTTTCTTT. As protein: CSTYRGTEAFF.